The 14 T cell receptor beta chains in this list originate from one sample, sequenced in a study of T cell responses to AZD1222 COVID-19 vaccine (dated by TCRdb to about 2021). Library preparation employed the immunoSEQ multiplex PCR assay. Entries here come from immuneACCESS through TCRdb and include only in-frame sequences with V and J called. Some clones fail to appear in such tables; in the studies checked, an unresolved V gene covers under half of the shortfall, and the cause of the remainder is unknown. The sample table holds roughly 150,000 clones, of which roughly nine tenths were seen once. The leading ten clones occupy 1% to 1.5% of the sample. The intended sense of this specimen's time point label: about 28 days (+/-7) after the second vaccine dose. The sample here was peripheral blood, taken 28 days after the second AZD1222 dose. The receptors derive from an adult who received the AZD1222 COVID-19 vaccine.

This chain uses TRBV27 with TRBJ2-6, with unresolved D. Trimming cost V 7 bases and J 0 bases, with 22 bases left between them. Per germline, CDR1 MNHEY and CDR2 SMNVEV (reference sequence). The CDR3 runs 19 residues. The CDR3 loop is CASTFRFGLARSGANVLTF. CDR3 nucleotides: TGTGCCAGCACCTTTCGGTTCGGCCTTGCGCGCTCTGGGGCCAACGTCCTGACTTTC.

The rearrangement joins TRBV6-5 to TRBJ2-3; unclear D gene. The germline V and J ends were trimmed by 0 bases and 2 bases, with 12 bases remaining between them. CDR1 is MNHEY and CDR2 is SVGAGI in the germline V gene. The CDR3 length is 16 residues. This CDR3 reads CASSYSSGPITDTQYF. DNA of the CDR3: TGTGCCAGCAGTTACTCGTCTGGACCGATCACAGATACGCAGTATTTT.

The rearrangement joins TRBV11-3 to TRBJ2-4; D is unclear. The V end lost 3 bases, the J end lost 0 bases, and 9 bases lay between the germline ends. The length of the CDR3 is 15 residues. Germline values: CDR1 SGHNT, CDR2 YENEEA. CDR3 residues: CASSFGFGAKNIQYF. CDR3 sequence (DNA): TGTGCCAGCAGCTTCGGATTCGGAGCCAAAAACATTCAGTACTTC.

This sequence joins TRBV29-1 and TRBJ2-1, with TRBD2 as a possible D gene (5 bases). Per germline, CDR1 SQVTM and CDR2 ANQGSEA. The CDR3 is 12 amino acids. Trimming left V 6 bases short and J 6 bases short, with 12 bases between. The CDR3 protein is CSVLRVGNEQFF. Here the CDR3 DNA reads TGCAGCGTCTTGAGGGTAGGCAATGAGCAGTTCTTC.

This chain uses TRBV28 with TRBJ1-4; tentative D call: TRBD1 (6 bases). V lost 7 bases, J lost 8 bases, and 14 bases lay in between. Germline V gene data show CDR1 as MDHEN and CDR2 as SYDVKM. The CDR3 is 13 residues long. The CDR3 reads CASNGEGDEKLFF. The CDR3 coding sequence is TGTGCCAGCAATGGGGAGGGGGACGAAAAACTGTTTTTT.

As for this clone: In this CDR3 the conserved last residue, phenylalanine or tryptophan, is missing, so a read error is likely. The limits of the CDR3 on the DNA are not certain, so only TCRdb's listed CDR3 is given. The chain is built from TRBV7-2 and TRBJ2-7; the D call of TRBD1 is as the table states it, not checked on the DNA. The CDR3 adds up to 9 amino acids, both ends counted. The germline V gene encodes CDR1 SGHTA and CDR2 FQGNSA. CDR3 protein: CASSKQGSL.

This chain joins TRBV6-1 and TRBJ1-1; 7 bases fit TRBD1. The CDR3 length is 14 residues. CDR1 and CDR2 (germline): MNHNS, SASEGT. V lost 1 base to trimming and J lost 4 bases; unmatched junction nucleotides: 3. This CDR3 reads CASSEDPGGTEAFF. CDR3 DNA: TGTGCCAGCAGTGAAGATCCAGGGGGCACTGAAGCTTTCTTT.

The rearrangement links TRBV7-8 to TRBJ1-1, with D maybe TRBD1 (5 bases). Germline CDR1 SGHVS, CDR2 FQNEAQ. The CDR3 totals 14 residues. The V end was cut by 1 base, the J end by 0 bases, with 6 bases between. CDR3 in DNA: TGTGCCAGCAGCTTAGGGACACTGAACACTGAAGCTTTCTTT. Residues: CASSLGTLNTEAFF.

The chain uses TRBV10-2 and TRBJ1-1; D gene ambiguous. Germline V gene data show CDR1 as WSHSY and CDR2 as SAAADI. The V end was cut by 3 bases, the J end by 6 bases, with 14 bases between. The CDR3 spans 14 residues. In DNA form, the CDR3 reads TGCGCCAGCAGTGACTCCACGAACCCTCCTGAAGCTTTCTTT. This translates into CASSDSTNPPEAFF.

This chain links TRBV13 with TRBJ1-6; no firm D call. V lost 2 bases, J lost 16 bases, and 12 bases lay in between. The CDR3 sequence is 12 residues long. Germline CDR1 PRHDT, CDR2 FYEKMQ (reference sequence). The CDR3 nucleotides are TGTGCCAGCAGCTTATTACGGGCAGAGCTCCACTTT. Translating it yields CASSLLRAELHF. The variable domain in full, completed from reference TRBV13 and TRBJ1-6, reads AAGVIQSPRHLIKEKRETATLKCYPIPRHDTVYWYQQGPGQDPQFLISFYEKMQSDKGSIPDRFSAQQFSDYHSELNMSSLELGDSALYFCASSLLRAELHFGNGTRLTVT.

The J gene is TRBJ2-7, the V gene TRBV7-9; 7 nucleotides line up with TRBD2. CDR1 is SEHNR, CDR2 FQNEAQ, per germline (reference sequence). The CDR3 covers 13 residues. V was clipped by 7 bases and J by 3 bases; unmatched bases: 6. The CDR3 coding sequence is TGTGCCAGCACAATAGCGGGTAACTACGAGCAGTACTTC. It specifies CASTIAGNYEQYF.

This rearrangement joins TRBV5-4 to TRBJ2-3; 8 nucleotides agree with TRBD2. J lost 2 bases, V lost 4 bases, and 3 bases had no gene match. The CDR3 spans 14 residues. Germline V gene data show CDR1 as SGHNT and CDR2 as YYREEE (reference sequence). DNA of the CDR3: TGTGCCAGCAGCCCTAGCGGGTACACAGATACGCAGTATTTT. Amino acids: CASSPSGYTDTQYF.

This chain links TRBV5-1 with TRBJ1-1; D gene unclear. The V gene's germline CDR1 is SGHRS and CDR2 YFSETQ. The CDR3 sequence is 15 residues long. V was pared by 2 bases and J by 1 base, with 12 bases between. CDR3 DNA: TGCGCCAGCAGCTTATACTACGACCCGAACACTGAAGCTTTCTTT. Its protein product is CASSLYYDPNTEAFF. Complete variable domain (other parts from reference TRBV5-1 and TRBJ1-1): KAGVTQTPRYLIKTRGQQVTLSCSPISGHRSVSWYQQTPGQGLQFLFEYFSETQRNKGNFPGRFSGRQFSNSRSEMNVSTLELGDSALYLCASSLYYDPNTEAFFGQGTRLTVV.

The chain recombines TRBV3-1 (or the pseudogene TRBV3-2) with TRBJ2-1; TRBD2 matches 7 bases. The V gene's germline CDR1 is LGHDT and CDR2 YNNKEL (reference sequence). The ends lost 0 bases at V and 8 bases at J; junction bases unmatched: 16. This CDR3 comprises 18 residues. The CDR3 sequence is CASSQDEGGNRARDEQFF. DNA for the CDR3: TGTGCCAGCAGCCAAGACGAGGGAGGGAATCGGGCCAGAGATGAGCAGTTCTTC.